This T cell receptor (beta chain) was sequenced during a study of cytomegalovirus exposure and HLA in healthy donors. Note on this clone: Antigen unknown.

Findings and caveats of the study: A later analysis linked some 17,000 TCR beta sequences to HLA alleles at 0.05 false discovery rate. The study designated some 180 TCR beta chains cytomegalovirus-associated. Links to common viral pathogens appeared, in a later analysis, for several of the most significant clusters.

Trimming shortened V by 5 bases and J by 0 bases, and 11 bases separated the two germline ends. Germline lookup yields CDR1 SGHVS and CDR2 FQNEAQ. This CDR3 is 16 amino acids long. The PCR ran on 60 Vbeta and 13 Jbeta primers. The repertoire was sequenced with immunoSEQ multiplex PCR; TCRdb's copy has only in-frame clones and lacks some. The sample yields 110,000 or so clones, approximately 80% seen once. This sequence originates from a woman in her late teens or twenties in good health and CMV-seronegative. This rearrangement joins TRBV7-8 to TRBJ2-6; a weak D match, TRBD1 (6 bases). The sequencing sample was made of PBMCs. DNA of the CDR3: TGTGCCAGCAGCCAAGACAGGTTCTCTGGGGCCAACGTCCTGACTTTC. Amino acid sequence: CASSQDRFSGANVLTF.